Sequencing of this TCR beta chain was carried out in a study of a mutant IDH1 vaccine in newly diagnosed glioma (TCRdb year 2021). Study-wide context: Across visits V03 through V10, patients got a total of eight vaccinations, given in weeks 1, 3, 5, 7, 11, 15, 19 and 23. Vaccination started 4-6 weeks after radiotherapy alone, or was given together with temozolomide cycles in the groups whose treatment included chemotherapy. Of the approximately 35 treated patients, about 60% were male and approximately 40% were female, and the mean age was approximately 40 years. Prior to enrollment, patients had been given standard therapy consisting of radiotherapy alone, temozolomide alone, or radiochemotherapy with temozolomide, with the combination given to most patients. Peripheral blood was collected at six visits: V03 (baseline), V05, V07, V10, V12 and V13. For exploratory analyses, approximately 25 treated patients had longitudinal TCRB deep sequencing done wherever samples were available. What the research found in general, with its limitations: Across multiple MHC alleles, vaccine-induced immune responses were seen in around 93% of patients. Availability determined which PBMC samples were chosen for TCRB deep sequencing. Pseudoprogression seemed to be unrelated to changes in the top peripheral T cell clonotypes found by TCRB sequencing. The authors noted that analyses of patient blood samples could not be reproduced because of sample limitations.

As to this clone: This receptor's antigen is unknown. No base qualities exist here, and no much larger clone lies one base off it.

From a lookup of the germline V gene, CDR1 and CDR2 are SGHTA and FQGNSA. The CDR3 covers 16 residues, taking in both the cysteine and the phenylalanine. The only DNA kept is the CDR3, 48 bases in frame from the first base. Relative to germline, V is missing 1 base and J is missing 6 bases, with 5 bases of the junction outside any gene match. According to the study, the label for this sample's time point signals: week 5, during vaccination. Each vaccine dose, consisting of 300 ug of a 20-mer mutant IDH1 peptide in Montanide, was administered subcutaneously with topical imiquimod. Newly diagnosed WHO grade 3 or 4 IDH1-mutant astrocytomas showing loss of nuclear ATRX were present in the donors. The samples were drawn from NOA16, a multicentre, single-arm, open-label phase I trial in Germany that tested a mutant IDH1 peptide vaccine in humans for the first time. Genomic DNA for TCRB sequencing was extracted from EDTA blood using the DNeasy Blood and Tissue Kit.

The library relied on the immunoSEQ multiplex PCR assay. Rearranged TCR beta chain sequences were amplified with the hsTCRB Kit following the manufacturer's protocol. Sequencing of TCRB libraries was carried out on an Illumina MiSeq. The paper's data handling went like this. The proprietary platform of the kit vendor was used for demultiplexing, trimming and gene mapping. Sourced from immuneACCESS, this table was stored by TCRdb with only in-frame sequences that have V and J called. A share of the clones is absent; for the studies checked, an unresolved V gene accounts for under half, and the remainder has no known explanation. V and J calls and clone size are those listed in that table; D and trimming were worked out from the DNA. For this sample there are around 52,000 clones; 85% to 90% appear just once. Clones ranked in the top ten supply about 4.2% of the sample.

The V gene is TRBV7-2 and the J gene is TRBJ2-3, and 12 junction bases match TRBD2. This sequence originates from a woman aged 40 to 50 with glioma. This specimen consisted of PBMCs, obtained from a glioma patient whose treatment included an IDH1 peptide vaccine. The DNA sequence reads TGTGCCAGCAGCTTAGATCTAGCGGGAGGGTCGGATACGCAGTATTTT. The translation is CASSLDLAGGSDTQYF.